These T cell receptor beta chains were read from a single sample in a study of memory CD8 T cells in hepatitis C reinfection. Assay used: immunoSEQ multiplex PCR; TCRdb lists only in-frame clones, some missing. The sample consists of approximately 51,000 clones, about 90% of them appearing once. The sequenced sample was naive CD8+ T cells sorted from blood. The receptors were sampled from a young man with hepatitis C virus infection. CDR3s include the opening cysteine and the closing phenylalanine or tryptophan. The D gene is left open where the match is weak. Expanded clones get a size class; other rows say once, few or many, or leave the size out.

V	size	D	J	CDR3	DNA
TRBV27	once	NA	TRBJ1-5	CASSPVWGGNNQPQHF	TGTGCCAGCAGTCCCGTCTGGGGGGGAAACAATCAGCCCCAGCATTTT
TRBV28	once	TRBD1	TRBJ1-4	CASSTDRGNEKLFF	TGTGCCAGCAGTACAGACAGGGGTAATGAAAAACTGTTTTTT
TRBV30	NA	NA	TRBJ1-2	CAWYGPQAIFYGYTF	TGTGCCTGGTACGGCCCACAGGCGATATTCTATGGCTACACCTTC
TRBV28	once	NA	TRBJ2-7	CASSWGPSGSYEQYF	TGTGCCAGCAGTTGGGGCCCAAGTGGGTCCTACGAGCAGTACTTC
TRBV11-2	NA	NA	TRBJ2-5	CASSPGLGQETQYF	TGTGCCAGCAGCCCCGGACTGGGCCAAGAGACCCAGTACTTC
TRBV5-4	NA	NA	TRBJ2-7	CASSLGENSYEQYF	TGTGCCAGCAGCTTAGGAGAAAACTCCTACGAGCAGTACTTC
TRBV5-1	NA	TRBD1	TRBJ1-1	CASSLGQGARTEAFF	TGCGCCAGCAGCTTGGGACAGGGGGCACGGACTGAAGCTTTCTTT
TRBV27	NA	TRBD2	TRBJ2-5	CASSPAGLARWGQETQYF	TGTGCCAGCAGTCCTGCGGGACTAGCGCGTTGGGGCCAAGAGACCCAGTACTTC
TRBV7-3	NA	NA	TRBJ2-7	CASSLTGDTLYEQYF	TGTGCCAGCAGCTTAACCGGGGACACCCTCTACGAGCAGTACTTC
TRBV6-5	NA	NA	TRBJ2-3	CASSAEEVTDTQYF	TGTGCCAGCAGTGCCGAGGAGGTCACAGATACGCAGTATTTT
TRBV15	NA	TRBD1	TRBJ2-2	CATGTVNTGELFF	TGTGCCACCGGGACAGTGAACACCGGGGAGCTGTTTTTT
TRBV28	NA	NA	TRBJ1-4	CASTSPVGATNEKLFF	TGTGCCAGCACCTCTCCTGTGGGAGCAACTAATGAAAAACTGTTTTTT
TRBV13	NA	TRBD2	TRBJ2-3	CASSLDTTSGGATDTQYF	TGTGCCAGCAGCTTAGATACGACTAGCGGGGGGGCCACAGATACGCAGTATTTT
TRBV28	NA	TRBD2	TRBJ2-1	CASSRGTTYNEQFF	TGTGCCAGCAGTCGCGGGACTACCTACAATGAGCAGTTCTTC
TRBV6-6	NA	NA	TRBJ1-5	CASSYGSGSPQHF	TGTGCCAGCAGTTACGGATCGGGGAGCCCCCAGCATTTT
TRBV6-5	NA	TRBD1	TRBJ2-2	CASRQGWDTGELFF	TGTGCCAGCAGACAGGGGTGGGACACCGGGGAGCTGTTTTTT
TRBV5-4	NA	TRBD1	TRBJ2-7	CASSFGTGSSYEQYF	TGTGCCAGCAGCTTTGGGACAGGGAGCTCCTACGAGCAGTACTTC
TRBV7-9	NA	NA	TRBJ2-7	CASSLVGAYDEQYF	TGTGCCAGCAGCTTAGTAGGGGCCTATGACGAGCAGTACTTC
TRBV6-5	NA	TRBD1	TRBJ1-1	CASTLTGVAEAFF	TGTGCCAGCACCCTAACAGGGGTGGCTGAAGCTTTCTTT
TRBV11-3	NA	NA	TRBJ2-7	CASSDGSYEQYF	TGTGCCAGCAGCGACGGGAGCTACGAGCAGTACTTC
TRBV2	once	TRBD2	TRBJ2-3	CASSDASGRTYSADTQYF	TGTGCCAGCAGTGATGCTAGCGGGAGGACCTATTCTGCAGATACGCAGTATTTT
TRBV6-1	NA	NA	TRBJ2-3	CASSRDITDTQYF	TGTGCCAGCAGCCGGGACATCACAGATACGCAGTATTTT
TRBV2	once	TRBD2	TRBJ2-5	CASIRTSGGQETQYF	TGTGCCAGCATTCGAACTAGCGGGGGGCAAGAGACCCAGTACTTC
TRBV4-3	NA	NA	TRBJ1-1	CASSQREGRVTEAFF	TGCGCCAGCAGCCAAAGGGAGGGCCGGGTCACTGAAGCTTTCTTT
TRBV27	NA	TRBD2	TRBJ2-7	CASSFGTSGTYEQYF	TGTGCCAGCAGTTTTGGGACTAGCGGGACCTACGAGCAGTACTTC
TRBV28	NA	TRBD1	TRBJ1-5	CASSLGTGSVQPQHF	TGTGCCAGCAGTCTCGGGACAGGGTCGGTTCAGCCCCAGCATTTT
TRBV2	NA	NA	TRBJ2-1	CASTESSYNEQFF	TGTGCCAGCACGGAGAGCTCCTACAATGAGCAGTTCTTC
TRBV13	once	TRBD2	TRBJ2-3	CASRGLAGPPDTQYF	TGTGCCAGCAGAGGACTAGCGGGGCCGCCAGATACGCAGTATTTT
TRBV11-2	NA	TRBD2	TRBJ2-7	CASSLGSGHDSSYEQYF	TGTGCCAGCAGCTTAGGTAGCGGGCACGATAGCTCCTACGAGCAGTACTTC
TRBV9	NA	NA	TRBJ2-5	CASSVALDSLNQYF	TGTGCCAGCAGCGTAGCTCTGGACAGCCTCAATCAGTACTTC
TRBV4-1	NA	TRBD1	TRBJ2-2	CASSRTGGEQTGELFF	TGCGCCAGCAGCCGGACAGGGGGCGAACAGACCGGGGAGCTGTTTTTT
TRBV5-1	NA	NA	TRBJ2-2	CASSSATPNTGELFF	TGCGCCAGCAGCTCAGCGACCCCGAACACCGGGGAGCTGTTTTTT
TRBV27	NA	TRBD2	TRBJ2-1	CASTSRTSAHNEQFF	TGTGCCAGCACTTCTCGGACTAGCGCCCACAATGAGCAGTTCTTC
TRBV6-6	NA	NA	TRBJ2-7	CASSPGLLSYEQYF	TGTGCCAGCAGCCCGGGTCTTCTATCCTACGAGCAGTACTTC
TRBV6-1	once	TRBD2	TRBJ2-1	CASSELAESSYNEQFF	TGTGCCAGCAGTGAGCTAGCGGAGAGCTCCTACAATGAGCAGTTCTTC
TRBV6-6	few	TRBD1	TRBJ1-1	CASSTDRGKTEAFF	TGTGCCAGCAGTACCGACAGGGGGAAGACTGAAGCTTTCTTT
TRBV7-9	NA	NA	TRBJ2-1	CASQSGHYNEQFF	TGTGCCAGCCAAAGCGGGCACTACAATGAGCAGTTCTTC
TRBV19	NA	NA	TRBJ2-1	CASSWEVGNEQFF	TGTGCCAGTTCCTGGGAGGTAGGGAATGAGCAGTTCTTC
TRBV19	NA	NA	TRBJ2-1	CASTPQGYSSYNEQFF	TGTGCCAGCACGCCACAGGGATATAGCTCCTACAATGAGCAGTTCTTC
TRBV9	NA	TRBD1	TRBJ1-5	CASSVSGGSNQPQHF	TGTGCCAGCAGCGTTTCAGGGGGTAGCAATCAGCCCCAGCATTTT
TRBV28	NA	TRBD2	TRBJ2-7	CASSGLAGGFEQYF	TGTGCCAGCAGTGGACTAGCGGGAGGTTTCGAGCAGTACTTC